The TCR beta chain described here comes from a study of memory CD4+ T cells and cytomegalovirus serostatus. As for the study in general: Healthy Belgian adult donors included about nine CMV-positive and some 23 CMV-negative people.

Whole-study results and caveats: Suggested: most of the CMV-linked TCR signature lies in CD4+ memory cells. About 40% of the roughly 160 known CMV-associated TCRbeta sequences appeared in CD4+ memory.

Single viable CD3+CD4+CD8-CD45RO+ cells were sorted as the memory CD4+ T cells. Serostatus was set by detecting CMV pp150, pp28, p38, p52 IgG. V lost 0 bases, J lost 7 bases, and 0 bases lay in between. This CDR3 is built from 11 residues. Germline CDR1 reads LNHNV; CDR2 reads YYDKDF (reference sequence). Of note for this clone: Its antigen remains unknown.

The method was immunoSEQ multiplex PCR; TCRdb's version includes in-frame clones alone and lacks a portion of them. The data show 55,000 or so clones, with about four fifths seen just once and about 1.5% held by the top ten. The chain joins TRBV15 to TRBJ1-4, with D uncertain. This TCR came from an adult in good health and CMV-seropositive. Sample: memory CD4+ T cells from blood. The CDR3 here is CATSRDEKLFF. DNA for the CDR3: TGTGCCACCAGCAGAGATGAAAAACTGTTTTTT.